The clone carrying this T cell receptor beta chain was detected many times. What it recognizes is unknown. Around 450 ng RNA was reverse transcribed with alpha and beta constant-region primers. Separate chain-specific third strand synthesis with multiplexing indices produced the alpha and beta libraries. A short first PCR added P5 and P7 adapter elements and a second index. TCRdb itself ran the 5' RACE reads through MiXCR, one entry per CDR3 protein. This table has approximately 6,100 distinct CDR3 sequences, 7% to 9.5% appearing once. The data derive from a study of HIV-infected patients and healthy controls. Study conclusions and caveats: HIV-infected patients shared fewer CDR3 sequences between individuals than healthy controls.

The CDR3 has 13 residues. Trimming removed 11 bases from V and 1 base from J; junction bases left unmatched: 5. Germline V gives CDR1 SNHLY, CDR2 FYNNEI. Follow-up blood was drawn about 14 weeks, roughly three months, after antiretroviral therapy began. All unsorted peripheral T cells were captured because whole blood was used without fractionation. The V and J genes are TRBV2 and TRBJ2-3; TRBD2 agrees at 8 bases. The clonotype was recovered from an adult with HIV infection. The starting material was blood, obtained during antiretroviral therapy. The DNA for the CDR3 is TGTGCCCGGAGGCGGGAGGGCACAGATACGCAGTATTTT. It translates to CARRREGTDTQYF.